This TCR beta chain came from a study of T cells after somatic rescue of genetic block (dated by TCRdb to the early 2020s). About the investigation overall: What the study looked at was long-term robustness, specifically in a T-cell system that came about through somatic rescue of a genetic block in T-cell development.

Here V drops 4 bases and J drops 7 bases, and the junction holds 10 bases not matched to any gene. The germline V gene provides CDR1 KGHSH and CDR2 LQKENI. The CDR3 contains 16 residues, cysteine and phenylalanine counted. CDR3 DNA is the only sequence kept; it has 48 bases, read in frame from the first base. The library was prepared using the immunoSEQ multiplex PCR assay. Drawn from immuneACCESS, this table holds only the in-frame rearrangements with V and J called that TCRdb kept. Clones are partly lost; checked studies trace under half to an unresolved V gene and leave the rest unexplained. In all, the sample holds about 67,000 clones, and about 91% of those were seen once. Together, the top ten hold around 2.8% of the sample. In the case of this clone: Its antigen is unknown. No qualities accompany the bases; no much larger clone lies one base away.

The sample comprised peripheral blood mononuclear cells (PBMCs). The source is a man in his forties or fifties. The rearrangement joined TRBV18 to TRBJ2-2; TRBD1 matches 9 bases in the middle. The CDR3 reads CASSLRQGEFDGELFF. The DNA sequence reads TGTGCCAGCTCACTCCGACAGGGGGAGTTCGACGGGGAGCTGTTTTTT. Beyond the CDR3, the reference TRBV18 and TRBJ2-2 genes provide the residues; the full variable domain reads: NAGVMQNPRHLVRRRGQEARLRCSPMKGHSHVYWYRQLPEEGLKFMVYLQKENIIDESGMPKERFSAEFPKEGPSILRIQQVVRGDSAAYFCASSLRQGEFDGELFFGEGSRLTVL.